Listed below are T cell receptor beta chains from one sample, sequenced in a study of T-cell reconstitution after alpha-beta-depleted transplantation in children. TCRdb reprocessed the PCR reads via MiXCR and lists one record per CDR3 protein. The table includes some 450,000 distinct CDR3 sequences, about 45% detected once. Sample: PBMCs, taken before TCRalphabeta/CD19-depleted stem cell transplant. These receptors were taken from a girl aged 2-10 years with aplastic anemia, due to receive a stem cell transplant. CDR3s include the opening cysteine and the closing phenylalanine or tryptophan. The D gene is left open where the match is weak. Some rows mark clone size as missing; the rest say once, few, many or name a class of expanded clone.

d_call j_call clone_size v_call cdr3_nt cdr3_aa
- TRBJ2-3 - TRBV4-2 TGTGCCAGCAGCCGAGATACGGACCGCACAGATACGCAGTATTTT CASSRDTDRTDTQYF
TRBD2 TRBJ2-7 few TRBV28 TGTGCCAGCAGTCTCGGACTAGCTTCGTCCGAGCAGTACTTC CASSLGLASSEQYF
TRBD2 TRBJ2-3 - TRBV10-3 TGTGCCCTTCGGACTAGCGGGACGGCAGATACGCAGTATTTT CALRTSGTADTQYF
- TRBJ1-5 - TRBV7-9 TGTGCCAGCAGCCCCTCACCGGGAGGGCCCCAGCATTTT CASSPSPGGPQHF
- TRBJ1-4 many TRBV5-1 TGCGCCAGCAGCTTGGTGGCAGCAACTAATGAAAAACTGTTTTTT CASSLVAATNEKLFF
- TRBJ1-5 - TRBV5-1 TGCGCCAGCAGCTCTGGCCCAGGCAGCAATCAGCCCCAGCATTTT CASSSGPGSNQPQHF
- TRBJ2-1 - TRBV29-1 TGCAGCGTTCCGGACGTACTCAATGAGCAGTTCTTC CSVPDVLNEQFF
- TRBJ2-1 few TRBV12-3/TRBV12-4 TGTGCCAGCAGTGGGGACATGCTAAGGTACAATGAGCAGTTCTTC CASSGDMLRYNEQFF
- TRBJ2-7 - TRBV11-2 TGTGCCAGCAGCTTAGGGACTCTAGCCTACGAGCAGTACTTC CASSLGTLAYEQYF
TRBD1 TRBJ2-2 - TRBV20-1 TGCAGTGCCACGTTCCCGGGACAGACCAACACCGGGGAGCTGTTTTTT CSATFPGQTNTGELFF
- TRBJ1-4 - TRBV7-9 TGTGCCAGCAGCAACACTGATGAAAAACTGTTTTTT CASSNTDEKLFF
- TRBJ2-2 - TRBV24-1 TGTGCCACCAGTGATTGGGGGCAGGGCACCGGGGAGCTGTTTTTT CATSDWGQGTGELFF
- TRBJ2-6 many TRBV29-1 TGCAGCGTTAAGACCCACTCTGGGGCCAACGTCCTGACTTTC CSVKTHSGANVLTF
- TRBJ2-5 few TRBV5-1 TGCGCCAGCAGCGAGGACGGGGCCATTGAGGAGACCCAGTACTTC CASSEDGAIEETQYF
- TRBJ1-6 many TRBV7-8 TGTGCCAGCAGCCCGCTCGGGGGGCTTGGTTCACCCCTCCACTTT CASSPLGGLGSPLHF
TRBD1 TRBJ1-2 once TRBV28 TGTGCCAGCAGTTTAACAGGGGGCGCGGGTGGCTACACCTTC CASSLTGGAGGYTF
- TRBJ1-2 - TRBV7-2 TGTGCCAGCAGCTTTACATCGACACCTGCTAACTATGGCTACACCTTC CASSFTSTPANYGYTF
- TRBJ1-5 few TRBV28 TGTGCCAGCAGACCCAAGGACATTAATAGCAATCAGCCCCAGCATTTT CASRPKDINSNQPQHF
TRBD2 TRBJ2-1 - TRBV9 TGTGCCAGCAGCGTAGGTACTAGCGGGAGGGCCAGGAATGAGCAGTTCTTC CASSVGTSGRARNEQFF
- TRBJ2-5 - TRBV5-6 TGTGCCAGCAGCTCCCTAGCACTTGTGGAGACCCAGTACTTC CASSSLALVETQYF
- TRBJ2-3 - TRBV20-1 TGCAGTGCTACCTCCGTATATACGCAGTATTTT CSATSVYTQYF
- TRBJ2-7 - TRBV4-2 TGTGCCAGCAGCCAGGCGTCCGGAAGAGCCTCCTACGAGCAGTACTTC CASSQASGRASYEQYF
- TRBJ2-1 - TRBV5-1 TGCGCCAGCAGCCGAACGGGTCCTTACAATGAGCAGTTCTTC CASSRTGPYNEQFF
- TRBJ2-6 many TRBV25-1 TGTGCCAGCTCCCGTGGGGGGAGCTCTGGGGCCAACGTCCTGACTTTC CASSRGGSSGANVLTF